This T cell receptor beta chain appears in the sequencing data of a study of blood T cell repertoires in COVID-19. On the study more broadly: Collection of acute and convalescent COVID-19 samples took place in the United States, Italy and Spain. PBMCs, B-cell-depleted T cells, or T cells provided the cDNA or gDNA that made up the material.

CDR3 length equals 17 residues. Trimming cost V 0 bases and J 6 bases, with 18 bases left between them. The germline V gene encodes CDR1 SGDLS and CDR2 YYNGEE. In the authors' methods: Amplification with reference gene primers provided the estimates of nucleated cell counts. The assay was immunoSEQ multiplex PCR, and TCRdb's table has in-frame clones only and misses some. Clone size and the V and J calls come from that table; the DNA yielded D and trimming. The table shows approximately 180,000 clones, with 80% to 90% occurring only once. Sequences were obtained from peripheral blood. The chain has TRBV9 and TRBJ2-2, with a weak D call TRBD1 (5 bases). The sequence was collected from a man between 60 and 70 years old with acute or convalescent COVID-19. The CDR3 DNA reads as TGTGCCAGCAGCGTAGGTGGGGTCCAGGGCATTTCCGGGGAGCTGTTTTTT. As protein: CASSVGGVQGISGELFF.